These 18 T cell receptor beta chains were sequenced from one sample in a study of blood T cell repertoires in COVID-19. Using immunoSEQ multiplex PCR, the repertoire was profiled, and TCRdb retains in-frame clones only, with some absent. The repertoire holds about 110,000 clones, approximately 85% seen once, with over 2% in the top ten. The specimen sequenced was peripheral blood. The source is a human donor in a cohort sampled during active COVID-19.

This clone turned up a few times. The rearrangement links TRBV29-1 to TRBJ2-5; 10 nucleotides agree with TRBD2. V shed 4 bases, J shed 1 base, and the junction held 3 bases outside the gene matches. The CDR3 is 14 amino acids. CDR1 and CDR2 (germline): SQVTM, ANQGSEA. CDR3 residues: CSVGASGSQETQYF. The CDR3 DNA reads TGCAGCGTTGGGGCTAGCGGGAGCCAAGAGACCCAGTACTTC.

The rearrangement joins TRBV5-1 to TRBJ2-7; TRBD1 aligns across 8 bases. This CDR3 is built from 14 residues. CDR1 is SGHRS and CDR2 is YFSETQ in the germline V gene. With 4 bases clipped from V and 2 bases from J, the junction kept 5 bases outside the gene matches. The CDR3 DNA follows: TGCGCCAGCAGCGGACAGGGAAGGCCCTACGAGCAGTACTTC. Its translation is CASSGQGRPYEQYF.

The rearrangement uses TRBV28 and TRBJ2-7, with D possibly TRBD1 on 6 matching bases. The CDR3 runs to 12 residues. The V gene lost 10 bases and the J gene lost 11 bases, with 21 bases spanning the gap. The germline V gene encodes CDR1 MDHEN and CDR2 SYDVKM. CDR3 coding DNA: TGTGCCACCTACAGAGATACGGGACAAAAGTACTTC. It encodes CATYRDTGQKYF.

This chain joins TRBV3-1 (or the pseudogene TRBV3-2) and TRBJ1-6; D remains unclear. This CDR3 contains 14 residues. V lost 5 bases and J lost 14, with 19 bases in between. Germline V lookup: CDR1 LGHDT, CDR2 YNNKEL (reference sequence). The CDR3 coding sequence is TGTGCCAGCAGCTCGCCAGGTGGTATTGGGTCCCTCCACTTT. This translates into CASSSPGGIGSLHF.

The V call is TRBV4-2, the J call TRBJ2-3; TRBD2 matches at 8 bases. The V gene's germline CDR1 is LGHNA and CDR2 YNFKEQ. The ends lost 0 bases at V and 0 bases at J; junction bases unmatched: 2. This CDR3 region has 16 residues. For the CDR3, the DNA is TGTGCCAGCAGCCAAGATAGCGGGGCCAGCACAGATACGCAGTATTTT. It is translated as CASSQDSGASTDTQYF.

The chain joins TRBV9 to TRBJ2-1, with TRBD2 identical over 8 bases. The CDR3 has 16 amino acids. Germline V gene sequence: CDR1 SGDLS, CDR2 YYNGEE. Unmatched junction bases numbered 6, after V lost 4 bases and J lost 0 bases. The CDR3 DNA sequence: TGTGCCAGCAGCTTAAGACTAGCGAGCTCCTACAATGAGCAGTTCTTC. Translation gives CASSLRLASSYNEQFF.

This CDR3 is CASSLVPGGSAGNTIYF. The CDR3 coding sequence is TGTGCCAGCAGCTTAGTCCCAGGGGGAAGTGCTGGAAACACCATATATTTT. The chain employs TRBV13 and TRBJ1-3; 7 nucleotides agree with TRBD1. V was clipped by 1 base and J by 2 bases; unmatched bases: 8. Germline-derived CDR1 and CDR2 are PRHDT and FYEKMQ (reference sequence). This CDR3 spans 17 amino acids.

The rearrangement links TRBV30 to TRBJ2-1, with D possibly TRBD2 on 6 matching bases. Trimming removed 5 bases from V and 3 bases from J, with 11 bases in between. CDR1 and CDR2 from the germline V gene are GTSNPN and SVGIG (reference sequence). CDR3 length: 13 amino acids. CDR3 DNA sequence: TGTGCCTGGCACGGAGCGGGCTACAATGAGCAGTTCTTC. Its protein product is CAWHGAGYNEQFF. The full variable domain, its missing parts supplied by reference TRBV30 and TRBJ2-1, is SQTIHQWPATLVQPVGSPLSLECTVEGTSNPNLYWYRQAAGRGLQLLFYSVGIGQISSEVPQNLSASRPQDRQFILSSKKLLLSDSGFYLCAWHGAGYNEQFFGPGTRLTVL.

This chain connects TRBV6-5 to TRBJ1-1; D unclear. CDR1 is MNHEY, CDR2 SVGAGI, per germline. V gave up 8 bases and J gave up 0 bases, with 16 bases separating them. The CDR3 has 15 amino acids. The CDR3 coding sequence is TGTGCCAGCTCCACGCGGGGTCCTATGAACACTGAAGCTTTCTTT. It is translated as CASSTRGPMNTEAFF.

This clone was seen once. The chain links TRBV5-5 to TRBJ2-7, with a weak D call TRBD1 (6 bases). Deletions cut 2 bases from V and 6 bases from J, with 18 bases between. The length of the CDR3 is 15 residues. Germline lookup yields CDR1 SGHKS and CDR2 YYEKEE (reference sequence). Here the CDR3 reads CASSFPGHPPAEQYF. As DNA, the CDR3 is TGTGCCAGCAGCTTCCCGGGACACCCCCCGGCCGAGCAGTACTTC.

The J gene is TRBJ2-1, the V gene TRBV29-1; unclear D gene. The CDR3 totals 15 residues. Germline V gives CDR1 SQVTM, CDR2 ANQGSEA. Trimming removed 7 bases at V and 0 bases at J, with 16 bases between. The CDR3 bases are TGCAGCGCCGGCACTTCAACGGGCTCCTACAATGAGCAGTTCTTC. It yields the protein CSAGTSTGSYNEQFF.

The chain couples TRBV21-1 to TRBJ1-4. TRBV21-1 is classified as a pseudogene. CDR3 length equals 13 residues. CDR3 bases: TGTGCCAGCACCCGAGCAACTAATGAAAAACTGTTTTTT. This translates into CASTRATNEKLFF.

The chain combines TRBV3-1 (or the pseudogene TRBV3-2) with TRBJ2-1, with 8 bases lining up with TRBD2. Trimming removed 4 bases from V and 7 bases from J; junction bases left unmatched: 9. Looked up from germline, CDR1 is LGHDT and CDR2 is YNNKEL (reference sequence). The CDR3 is 15 amino acids. The chain's CDR3 is CASSPGTSGLNEQFF. Here the CDR3 DNA reads TGTGCCAGCAGCCCCGGGACTAGTGGCCTTAATGAGCAGTTCTTC.

For this clone: The junction departs from germline at one end; a sequencing error may be responsible. V and J are TRBV11-3 and TRBJ2-2; 8 bases align to TRBD2. The CDR3 contains 16 residues. The germline gives CDR1 SGHNT, CDR2 YENEEA. Written as DNA, the CDR3 is TGTGCCAGCAGCTCCCGTCCGGGAGGGAACGCCGGGGAGCTGTTTTTT. This sequence encodes CASSSRPGGNAGELFF.

V usage is TRBV11-2 and J usage is TRBJ1-1; 9 nucleotides align to TRBD1. The germline gives CDR1 SGHAT, CDR2 FQNNGV. The V gene end was trimmed by 5 bases and the J gene end by 11 bases; junction bases not matched to a gene: 15. This CDR3 has 15 residues. The CDR3 protein is CASSDSGQGRREAFF. CDR3 nucleotide sequence: TGTGCCAGCAGCGATTCAGGACAGGGGCGCCGTGAGGCTTTCTTT.

The chain is built from TRBV14 and TRBJ2-5; a weak D match, TRBD2 (6 bases). CDR1 and CDR2 from the germline V gene are SGHDN and FVKESK. The CDR3 has 13 amino acids. The V and J ends lost 4 bases and 2 bases respectively, with 8 bases between them. In DNA form, the CDR3 reads TGTGCCAGCAGCCTAGCGGAGCAAGAGACCCAGTACTTC. This gives the protein CASSLAEQETQYF. The variable domain in full, completed from reference TRBV14 and TRBJ2-5, reads EAGVTQFPSHSVIEKGQTVTLRCDPISGHDNLYWYRRVMGKEIKFLLHFVKESKQDESGMPNNRFLAERTGGTYSTLKVQPAELEDSGVYFCASSLAEQETQYFGPGTRLLVL.

The V and J genes are TRBV19 and TRBJ2-3, with D perhaps TRBD2 (5 bases). Germline assignment: CDR1 LNHDA and CDR2 SQIVND (reference sequence). Trimming shortened V by 3 bases and J by 0 bases, and 7 bases separated the two germline ends. CDR3 length: 14 residues. CDR3: CASSIRTSTDTQYF. The CDR3 DNA is TGTGCCAGTAGTATCAGGACTAGCACAGATACGCAGTATTTT. The full variable domain, its missing parts supplied by reference TRBV19 and TRBJ2-3, is DGGITQSPKYLFRKEGQNVTLSCEQNLNHDAMYWYRQDPGQGLRLIYYSQIVNDFQKGDIAEGYSVSREKKESFPLTVTSAQKNPTAFYLCASSIRTSTDTQYFGPGTRLTVL.

V is TRBV9 and J is TRBJ2-2, with D unclear. The CDR3 has 15 amino acids. Per the germline V gene, CDR1 is SGDLS and CDR2 is YYNGEE. Trimming removed 0 bases from V and 0 bases from J, with 6 bases in between. CDR3 residues: CASSVGLANTGELFF. CDR3 bases: TGTGCCAGCAGCGTAGGCCTAGCGAACACCGGGGAGCTGTTTTTT.